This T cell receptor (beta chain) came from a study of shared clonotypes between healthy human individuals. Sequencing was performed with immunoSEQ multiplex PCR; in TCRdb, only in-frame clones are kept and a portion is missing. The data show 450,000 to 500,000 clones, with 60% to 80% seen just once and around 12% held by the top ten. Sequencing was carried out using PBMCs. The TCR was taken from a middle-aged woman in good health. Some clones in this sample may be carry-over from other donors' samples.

As DNA, the CDR3 is TGTGCCAGCAGCTTGGGGACGACAGATACGCAGTATTTT. This translates into CASSLGTTDTQYF. This rearrangement joins TRBV5-4 to TRBJ2-3, with no clear D. Germline V lookup: CDR1 SGHNT, CDR2 YYREEE (reference sequence). Trimming left V 0 bases short and J 3 bases short, with 5 bases between. This CDR3 has 13 amino acids.